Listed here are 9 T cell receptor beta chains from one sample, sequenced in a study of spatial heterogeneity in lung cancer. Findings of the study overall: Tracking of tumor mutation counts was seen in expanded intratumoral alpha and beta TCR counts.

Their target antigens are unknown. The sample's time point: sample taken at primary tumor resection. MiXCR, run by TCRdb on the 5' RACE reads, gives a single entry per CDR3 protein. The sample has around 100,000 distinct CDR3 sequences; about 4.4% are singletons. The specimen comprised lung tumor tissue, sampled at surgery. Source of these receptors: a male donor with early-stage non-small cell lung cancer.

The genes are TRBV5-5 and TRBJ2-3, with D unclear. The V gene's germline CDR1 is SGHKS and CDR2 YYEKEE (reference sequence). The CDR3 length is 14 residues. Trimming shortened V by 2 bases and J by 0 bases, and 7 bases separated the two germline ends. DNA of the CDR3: TGTGCCAGCAGCTTTTGGGATAGCACAGATACGCAGTATTTT. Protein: CASSFWDSTDTQYF.

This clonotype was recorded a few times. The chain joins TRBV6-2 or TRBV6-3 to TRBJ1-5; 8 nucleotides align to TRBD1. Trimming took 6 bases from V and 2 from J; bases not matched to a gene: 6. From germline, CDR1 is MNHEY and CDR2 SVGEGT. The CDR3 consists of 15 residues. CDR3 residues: CASSPRGLGNQPQHF. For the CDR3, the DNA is TGTGCCAGCAGCCCCAGGGGGCTTGGCAATCAGCCCCAGCATTTT.

CDR3 protein: CASGRPNRLETQYF. DNA for the CDR3: TGTGCCAGCGGGCGACCCAATAGGCTAGAGACCCAGTACTTC. The rearrangement joins TRBV2 to TRBJ2-5; D gene unclear. CDR1 is SNHLY and CDR2 is FYNNEI in the germline V gene. The CDR3 spans 14 residues. V was pared by 8 bases and J by 4 bases, with 17 bases between.

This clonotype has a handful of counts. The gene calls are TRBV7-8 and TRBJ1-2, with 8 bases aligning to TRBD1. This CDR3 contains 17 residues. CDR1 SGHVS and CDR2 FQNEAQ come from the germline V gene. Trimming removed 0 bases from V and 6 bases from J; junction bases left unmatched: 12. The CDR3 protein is CASSLALRARGLHGYTF. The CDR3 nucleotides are TGTGCCAGCAGCTTAGCGCTTAGGGCCAGGGGGCTTCATGGCTACACCTTC.

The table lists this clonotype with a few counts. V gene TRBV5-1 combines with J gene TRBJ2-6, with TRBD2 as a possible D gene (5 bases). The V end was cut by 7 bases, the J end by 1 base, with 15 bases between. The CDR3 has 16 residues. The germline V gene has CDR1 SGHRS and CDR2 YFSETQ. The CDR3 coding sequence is TGCGCCAGCCAGGAGAGGGCCGGGTCTGGGGCCAACGTCCTGACTTTC. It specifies CASQERAGSGANVLTF.

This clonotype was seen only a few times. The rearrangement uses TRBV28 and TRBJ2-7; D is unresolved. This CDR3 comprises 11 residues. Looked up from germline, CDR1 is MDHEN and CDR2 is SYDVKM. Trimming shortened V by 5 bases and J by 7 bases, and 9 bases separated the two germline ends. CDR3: CASSISQEQYF. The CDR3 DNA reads TGTGCCAGCAGTATTAGCCAGGAGCAGTACTTC.

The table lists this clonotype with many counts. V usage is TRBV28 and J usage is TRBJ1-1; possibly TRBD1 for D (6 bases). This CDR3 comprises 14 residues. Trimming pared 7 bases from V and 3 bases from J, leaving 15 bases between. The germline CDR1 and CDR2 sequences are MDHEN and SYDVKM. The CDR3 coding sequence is TGTGCCAGCATTAAGGGGGGGCCCCACACTGAAGCTTTCTTT. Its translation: CASIKGGPHTEAFF.

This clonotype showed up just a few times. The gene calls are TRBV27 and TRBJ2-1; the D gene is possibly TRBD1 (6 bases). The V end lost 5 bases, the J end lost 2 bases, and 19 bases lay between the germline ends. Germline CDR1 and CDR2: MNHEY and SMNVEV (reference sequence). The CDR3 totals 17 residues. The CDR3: CASSRNHGGGTYNEQFF. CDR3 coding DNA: TGTGCCAGCAGTCGCAACCATGGGGGCGGTACCTACAATGAGCAGTTCTTC.

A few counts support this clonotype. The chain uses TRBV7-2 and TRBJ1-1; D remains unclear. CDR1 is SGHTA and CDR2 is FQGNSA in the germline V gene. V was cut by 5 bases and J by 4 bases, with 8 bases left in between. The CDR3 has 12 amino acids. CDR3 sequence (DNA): TGTGCCAGCAGCCCCAGAACCACTGAAGCTTTCTTT. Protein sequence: CASSPRTTEAFF.